This T cell receptor beta chain was captured in a study of blood T cell repertoires in COVID-19. Overall study: In each case, the material was cDNA or gDNA derived from T cells, B-cell-depleted T cells, or PBMCs.

This CDR3 contains 15 residues. Deletions cut 4 bases from V and 0 bases from J, with 11 bases between. In germline, CDR1 is LGHDT, CDR2 YNNKEL (reference sequence). Sequencing used immunoSEQ multiplex PCR; TCRdb keeps in-frame clones, though not all of them. The sample holds 200,000 to 300,000 clones, approximately 84% seen once. Sequenced: peripheral blood. The J gene is TRBJ2-3, the V gene TRBV3-1 (or the pseudogene TRBV3-2); weak D call: TRBD1 (6 bases). This receptor was taken from a woman of 80 years or more with acute or convalescent COVID-19. CDR3 sequence reads: CASSLDSTSTDTQYF. In nucleotides, the CDR3 is TGTGCCAGCAGCCTGGACAGTACCAGCACAGATACGCAGTATTTT.